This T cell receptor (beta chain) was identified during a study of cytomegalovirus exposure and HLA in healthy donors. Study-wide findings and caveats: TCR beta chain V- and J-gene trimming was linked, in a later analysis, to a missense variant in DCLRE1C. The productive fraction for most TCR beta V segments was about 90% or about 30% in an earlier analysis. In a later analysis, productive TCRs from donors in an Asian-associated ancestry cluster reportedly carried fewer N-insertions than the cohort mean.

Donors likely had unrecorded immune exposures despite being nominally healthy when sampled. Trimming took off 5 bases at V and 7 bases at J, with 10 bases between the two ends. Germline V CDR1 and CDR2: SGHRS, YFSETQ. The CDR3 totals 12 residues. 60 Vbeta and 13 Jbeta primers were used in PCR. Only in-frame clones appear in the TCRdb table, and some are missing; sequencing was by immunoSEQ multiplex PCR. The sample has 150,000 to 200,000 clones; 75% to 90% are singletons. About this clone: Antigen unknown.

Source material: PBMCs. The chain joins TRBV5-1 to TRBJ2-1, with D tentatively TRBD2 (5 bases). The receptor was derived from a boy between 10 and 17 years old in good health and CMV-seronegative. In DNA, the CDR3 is TGCGCCAGCAGTTATAGCGCAAATGAGCAGTTCTTC. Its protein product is CASSYSANEQFF.